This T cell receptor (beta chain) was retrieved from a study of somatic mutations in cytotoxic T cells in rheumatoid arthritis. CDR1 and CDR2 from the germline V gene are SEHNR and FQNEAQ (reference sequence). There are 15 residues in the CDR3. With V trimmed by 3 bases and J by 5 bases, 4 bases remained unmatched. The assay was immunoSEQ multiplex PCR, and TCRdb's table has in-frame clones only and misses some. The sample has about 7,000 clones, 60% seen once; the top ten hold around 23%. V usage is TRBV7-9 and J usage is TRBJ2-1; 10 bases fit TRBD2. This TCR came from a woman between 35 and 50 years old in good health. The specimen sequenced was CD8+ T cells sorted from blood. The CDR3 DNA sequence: TGTGCCAGCAGCTTCCGGACTAGCGGACACAATGAGCAGTTCTTC. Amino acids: CASSFRTSGHNEQFF.